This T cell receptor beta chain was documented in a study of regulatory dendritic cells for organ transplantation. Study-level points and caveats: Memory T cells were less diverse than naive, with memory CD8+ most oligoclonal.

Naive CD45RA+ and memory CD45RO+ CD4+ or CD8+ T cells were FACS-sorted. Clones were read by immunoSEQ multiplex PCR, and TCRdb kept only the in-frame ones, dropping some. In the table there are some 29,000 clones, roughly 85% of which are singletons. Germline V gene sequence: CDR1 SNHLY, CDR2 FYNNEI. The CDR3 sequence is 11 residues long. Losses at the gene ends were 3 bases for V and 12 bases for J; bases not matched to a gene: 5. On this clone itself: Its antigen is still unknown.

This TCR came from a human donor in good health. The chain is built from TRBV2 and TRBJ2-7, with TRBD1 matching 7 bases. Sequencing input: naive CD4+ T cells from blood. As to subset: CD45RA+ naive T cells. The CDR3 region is CASSEETGLYF. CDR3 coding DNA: TGTGCCAGCAGTGAGGAGACAGGGTTGTACTTC. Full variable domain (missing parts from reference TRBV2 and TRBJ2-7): EPEVTQTPSHQVTQMGQEVILRCVPISNHLYFYWYRQILGQKVEFLVSFYNNEISEKSEIFDDQFSVERPDGSNFTLKIRSTKLEDSAMYFCASSEETGLYFGPGTRLTVT.